What follows are 18 T cell receptor beta chains derived from one specimen sequenced in a study of patients and donors after allogeneic stem cell transplantation. TCRdb itself ran the RT-PCR reads through MiXCR, one entry per CDR3 protein. Found here are about a million distinct CDR3 sequences, approximately 19% of them singletons; the top ten hold around 6%. Sequenced input: blood, either unsorted or a sorted T cell fraction (not recorded which). These receptors were obtained from a human donor who was either an allogeneic HSCT recipient or a stem cell or donor lymphocyte infusion donor (not recorded which). It is not recorded whose cells these are; they may come from a transplant donor.

The chain has TRBV12-3 or TRBV12-4 and TRBJ1-6; D gene ambiguous. The CDR3 extends over 12 amino acids. V lost 6 bases and J 12 bases, leaving 12 bases between the germline ends. This CDR3 reads CASSTGILPLHF. The DNA for the CDR3 is TGTGCCAGCAGCACCGGCATCCTACCCCTCCACTTT.

This clonotype has just a few counts. The chain employs TRBV25-1 and TRBJ1-6; the match to TRBD1 covers 7 bases. Germline CDR1 and CDR2: MGHDK and SYGVNS. Trimming cost V 3 bases and J 7 bases; bases outside gene matches: 0. This CDR3 contains 13 residues. CDR3 sequence (DNA): TGTGCCAGCAGTGACAGGGGGAATTCACCCCTCCACTTT. Translating it yields CASSDRGNSPLHF.

This clonotype was seen a few times. The gene calls are TRBV20-1 and TRBJ1-5, with 7 nucleotides matching TRBD1. The CDR3 has 18 amino acids. The germline CDR1 and CDR2 sequences are DFQATT and SNEGSKA (reference sequence). V was clipped by 3 bases and J by 7 bases; unmatched bases: 21. The DNA of the CDR3 is TGCAGTGCTAGGGGGTCTCGTGGGGACAGCAGGTACGGGCAGCCCCAGCATTTT. Residues: CSARGSRGDSRYGQPQHF.

The gene calls are TRBV5-1 and TRBJ1-3; unclear D gene. CDR1 and CDR2 (germline): SGHRS, YFSETQ. Trimming removed 1 base at V and 4 bases at J, with 15 bases between. This CDR3 has 16 amino acids. CDR3 sequence: CASSLSNNSPGNTIYF. The CDR3 DNA sequence: TGCGCCAGCAGCTTGAGCAACAACTCCCCAGGAAACACCATATATTTT. The whole variable domain, remainder taken from reference TRBV5-1 and TRBJ1-3, is KAGVTQTPRYLIKTRGQQVTLSCSPISGHRSVSWYQQTPGQGLQFLFEYFSETQRNKGNFPGRFSGRQFSNSRSEMNVSTLELGDSALYLCASSLSNNSPGNTIYFGEGSWLTVV.

There are a few counts of this clonotype. The rearrangement uses TRBV9 and TRBJ1-2; D ambiguous. Trimming removed 4 bases from V and 7 bases from J, with 11 bases in between. The germline gives CDR1 SGDLS, CDR2 YYNGEE. CDR3 length equals 12 residues. Written as DNA, the CDR3 is TGTGCCAGCAGCTCCACAACGAGTGGCTACACCTTC. Translation: CASSSTTSGYTF.

The chain joins TRBV13 to TRBJ2-1; 7 bases match TRBD2. Germline V gene data show CDR1 as PRHDT and CDR2 as FYEKMQ (reference sequence). This CDR3 is 15 amino acids long. V shed 5 bases, J shed 1 base, and the junction held 5 bases outside the gene matches. The CDR3 is CASSVWGGSYNEQFF. The CDR3 DNA reads TGTGCCAGCAGCGTCTGGGGGGGTTCCTACAATGAGCAGTTCTTC.

This rearrangement joins TRBV7-8 to TRBJ2-3; the match to TRBD2 covers 9 bases. The V segment lost 5 bases and the J segment 0 bases; nucleotides outside the gene matches: 3. CDR1 and CDR2 (germline): SGHVS, FQNEAQ. CDR3 length: 15 residues. The CDR3 is CASSNSGGSTDTQYF. DNA for the CDR3: TGTGCCAGCAGCAATAGCGGGGGAAGCACAGATACGCAGTATTTT. The full variable domain, completed using reference TRBV7-8 and TRBJ2-3, is GAGVSQSPRYKVAKRGQDVALRCDPISGHVSLFWYQQALGQGPEFLTYFQNEAQLDKSGLPSDRFFAERPEGSVSTLKIQRTQQEDSAVYLCASSNSGGSTDTQYFGPGTRLTVL.

Only a few counts were recorded for this clonotype. The chain recombines TRBV9 with TRBJ1-2; D unresolved. CDR1 and CDR2 from the germline V gene are SGDLS and YYNGEE. V lost 0 bases to trimming and J lost 2 bases, with 11 bases between them. This CDR3 is 15 amino acids long. DNA of the CDR3: TGTGCCAGCAGCGTAGATGAGAGACCCAACTATGGCTACACCTTC. This gives the protein CASSVDERPNYGYTF. Filled out from reference TRBV9 and TRBJ1-2, the complete variable domain reads DSGVTQTPKHLITATGQRVTLRCSPRSGDLSVYWYQQSLDQGLQFLIQYYNGEERAKGNILERFSAQQFPDLHSELNLSSLELGDSALYFCASSVDERPNYGYTFGSGTRLTVV.

The gene calls are TRBV2 and TRBJ1-5, with D hard to call. Trimming removed 2 bases at V and 4 bases at J, with 9 bases between. The CDR3 is 14 residues long. Germline V gives CDR1 SNHLY, CDR2 FYNNEI. CDR3 region: CASSETWLNQPQHF. Here the CDR3 DNA reads TGTGCCAGCAGTGAAACCTGGCTGAATCAGCCCCAGCATTTT.

This rearrangement joins TRBV6-5 to TRBJ1-3; D remains ambiguous. CDR1 and CDR2 from the germline V gene are MNHEY and SVGAGI. V was shortened by 0 bases and J by 0 bases, with 9 bases between the two germline ends. This CDR3 region has 16 residues. The chain's CDR3 is CASSYSSVSSGNTIYF. DNA for the CDR3: TGTGCCAGCAGTTACTCGTCAGTCAGCTCTGGAAACACCATATATTTT.

This clonotype occurred many times. The gene calls are TRBV12-3 or TRBV12-4 and TRBJ1-5; D perhaps matches TRBD1 (5 bases). V was trimmed by 3 bases and J by 7 bases, leaving 22 bases between them. There are 17 residues in the CDR3. The CDR3 nucleotides read TGTGCCAGCAGTTTCTCTTTGGCTGGAGAGGGGAGACAGCCCCAGCATTTT. It translates to CASSFSLAGEGRQPQHF.

The rearrangement links TRBV2 to TRBJ2-1; D call uncertain. V lost 6 bases, J lost 4 bases, and 13 bases lay in between. From germline, CDR1 is SNHLY and CDR2 FYNNEI. CDR3 size: 14 residues. The CDR3 is CASRGRSPYNEQFF. For the CDR3, the DNA is TGTGCCAGCAGAGGACGGAGTCCTTACAATGAGCAGTTCTTC.

This clonotype has only a few counts. The chain links TRBV29-1 to TRBJ2-1; 10 nucleotides align to TRBD1. Losses at the gene ends were 1 base for V and 3 bases for J; bases not matched to a gene: 0. The CDR3 consists of 14 residues. Germline values: CDR1 SQVTM, CDR2 ANQGSEA. DNA for the CDR3: TGCAGCGTTGAAGGGGACAGGGGCTACAATGAGCAGTTCTTC. This translates into CSVEGDRGYNEQFF.

There are a few counts of this clonotype. The J gene is TRBJ2-1, the V gene TRBV29-1, with 9 bases matching TRBD1. The CDR3 spans 14 residues. Germline CDR1 and CDR2: SQVTM and ANQGSEA. V lost 5 bases and J lost 4; bases outside the gene matches: 6. The CDR3 protein is CSVWGTGMYNEQFF. CDR3 coding DNA: TGCAGCGTTTGGGGGACAGGGATGTACAATGAGCAGTTCTTC.

The chain couples TRBV10-3 to TRBJ2-3; TRBD2 agrees at 10 bases. The CDR3 is 18 amino acids. The J segment lost 1 base and the V segment lost 4 bases, leaving 11 bases of the junction unmatched. Per the germline V gene, CDR1 is ENHRY and CDR2 is SYGVKD. The DNA for the CDR3 is TGTGCCATCAGTGTCCGGGCTAGCGGGAGCCGAGGCACAGATACGCAGTATTTT. Translation gives CAISVRASGSRGTDTQYF.

This clonotype was observed a few times. The V gene is TRBV20-1, the J gene TRBJ1-6, with D unresolved. This CDR3 has 13 amino acids. V gave up 2 bases and J gave up 9 bases, with 11 bases separating them. Germline loops: CDR1 DFQATT, CDR2 SNEGSKA (reference sequence). The CDR3 protein is CSARSRVGSPLHF. The CDR3 coding sequence is TGCAGTGCTAGATCTCGGGTGGGTTCACCCCTCCACTTT.

The V call is TRBV5-1, the J call TRBJ2-2, with D tentatively TRBD1 (5 bases). This CDR3 spans 19 amino acids. Trimming pared 3 bases from V and 3 bases from J, leaving 24 bases between. Germline values: CDR1 SGHRS, CDR2 YFSETQ. The CDR3 here is CASSWHRSHANSDTGELFF. The CDR3 DNA reads as TGCGCCAGCAGCTGGCACAGGAGCCACGCGAATTCGGACACCGGGGAGCTGTTTTTT.

The chain combines TRBV20-1 with TRBJ2-5, with D unresolved. Germline V gives CDR1 DFQATT, CDR2 SNEGSKA (reference sequence). The germline V and J ends were trimmed by 0 bases and 5 bases, with 10 bases remaining between them. This CDR3 contains 13 residues. The DNA of the CDR3 is TGCAGTGCTAGAGATGTCGGTCGGGAGACCCAGTACTTC. Translated, it gives CSARDVGRETQYF.